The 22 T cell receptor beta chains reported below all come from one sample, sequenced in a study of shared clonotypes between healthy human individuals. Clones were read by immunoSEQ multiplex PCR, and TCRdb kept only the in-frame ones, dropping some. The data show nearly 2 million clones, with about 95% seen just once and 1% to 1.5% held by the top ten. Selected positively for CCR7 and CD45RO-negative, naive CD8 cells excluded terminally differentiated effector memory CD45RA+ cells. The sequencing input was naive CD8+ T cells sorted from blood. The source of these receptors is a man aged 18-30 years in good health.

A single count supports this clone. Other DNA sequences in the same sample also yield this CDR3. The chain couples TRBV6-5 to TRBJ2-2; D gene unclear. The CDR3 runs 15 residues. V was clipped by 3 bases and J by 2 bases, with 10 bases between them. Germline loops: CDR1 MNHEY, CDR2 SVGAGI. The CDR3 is CASSYYRTNTGELFF. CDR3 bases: TGTGCCAGCAGTTATTATAGGACCAACACCGGGGAGCTGTTTTTT.

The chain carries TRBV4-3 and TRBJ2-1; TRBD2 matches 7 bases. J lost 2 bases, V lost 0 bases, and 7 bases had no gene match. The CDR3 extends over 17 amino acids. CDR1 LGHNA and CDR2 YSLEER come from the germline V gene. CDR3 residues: CASSQDLSSGPYNEQFF. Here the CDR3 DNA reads TGCGCCAGCAGCCAAGATCTATCTAGCGGACCCTACAATGAGCAGTTCTTC.

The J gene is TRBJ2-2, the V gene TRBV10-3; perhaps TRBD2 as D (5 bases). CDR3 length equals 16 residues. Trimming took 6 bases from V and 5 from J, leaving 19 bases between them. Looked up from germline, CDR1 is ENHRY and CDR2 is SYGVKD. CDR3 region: CAISPNLIGGTGELFF. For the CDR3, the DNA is TGTGCCATCAGCCCGAATCTGATAGGCGGGACCGGGGAGCTGTTTTTT.

The CDR3 DNA is TGTGCCAGCAGTGAGACAGCTCAAGAGACCCAGTACTTC. Protein: CASSETAQETQYF. The chain joins TRBV6-4 to TRBJ2-5; maybe TRBD1 (5 bases). Germline loops: CDR1 MRHNA, CDR2 SNTAGT. V was pared by 3 bases and J by 2 bases, with 7 bases between. The CDR3 spans 13 residues.

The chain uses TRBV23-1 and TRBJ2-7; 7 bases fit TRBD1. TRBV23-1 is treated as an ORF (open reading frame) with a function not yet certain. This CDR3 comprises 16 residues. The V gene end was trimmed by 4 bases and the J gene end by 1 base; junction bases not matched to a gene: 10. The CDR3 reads CASSPADRQGSYEQYF. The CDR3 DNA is TGCGCCAGCAGTCCCGCAGACCGACAGGGATCCTACGAGCAGTACTTC.

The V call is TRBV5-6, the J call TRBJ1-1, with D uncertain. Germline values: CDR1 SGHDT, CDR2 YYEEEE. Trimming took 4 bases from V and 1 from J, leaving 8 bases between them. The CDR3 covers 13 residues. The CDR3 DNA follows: TGTGCCAGCAGCCCCCCGGCGAACACTGAAGCTTTCTTT. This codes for CASSPPANTEAFF.

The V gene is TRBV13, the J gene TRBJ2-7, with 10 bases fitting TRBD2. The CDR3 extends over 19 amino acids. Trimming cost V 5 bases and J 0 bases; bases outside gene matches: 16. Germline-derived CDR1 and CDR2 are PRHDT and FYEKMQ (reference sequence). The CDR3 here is CASSPGGAGGPLRSYEQYF. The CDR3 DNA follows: TGTGCCAGCAGCCCGGGAGGAGCGGGAGGGCCGCTTCGCTCCTACGAGCAGTACTTC.

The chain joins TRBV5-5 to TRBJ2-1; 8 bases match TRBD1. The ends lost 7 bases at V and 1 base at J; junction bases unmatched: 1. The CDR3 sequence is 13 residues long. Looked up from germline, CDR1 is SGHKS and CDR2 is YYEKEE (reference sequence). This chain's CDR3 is CASRQGSYNEQFF. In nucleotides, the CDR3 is TGTGCCAGCCGACAGGGGTCCTACAATGAGCAGTTCTTC.

CDR3 protein: CASSLDWGSDYGYTF. CDR3 DNA: TGTGCCAGCAGCTTAGATTGGGGCTCGGACTATGGCTACACCTTC. The V gene is TRBV7-2, the J gene TRBJ1-2; D might be TRBD1 (5 bases). V gave up 1 base and J gave up 3 bases, with 12 bases separating them. Germline CDR1 reads SGHTA; CDR2 reads FQGNSA. CDR3 length equals 15 residues.

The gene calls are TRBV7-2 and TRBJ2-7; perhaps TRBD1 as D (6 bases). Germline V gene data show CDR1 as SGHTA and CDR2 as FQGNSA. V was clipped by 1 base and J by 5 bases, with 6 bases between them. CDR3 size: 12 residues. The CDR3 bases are TGTGCCAGCAGCTTAGGGGACAACGAGCAGTACTTC. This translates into CASSLGDNEQYF.

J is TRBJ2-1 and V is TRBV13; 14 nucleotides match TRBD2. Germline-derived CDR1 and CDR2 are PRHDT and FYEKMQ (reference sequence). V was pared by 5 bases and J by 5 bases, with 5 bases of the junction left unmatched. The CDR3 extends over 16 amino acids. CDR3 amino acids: CASSPPTSGRDNEQFF. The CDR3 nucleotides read TGTGCCAGCAGCCCCCCGACTAGCGGGAGGGACAATGAGCAGTTCTTC.

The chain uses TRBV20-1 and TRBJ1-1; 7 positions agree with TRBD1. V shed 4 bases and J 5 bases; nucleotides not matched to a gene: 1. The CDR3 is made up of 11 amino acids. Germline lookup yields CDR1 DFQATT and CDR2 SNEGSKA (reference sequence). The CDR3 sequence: CSAIRGTEAFF. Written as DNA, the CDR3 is TGCAGTGCTATCAGGGGGACTGAAGCTTTCTTT.

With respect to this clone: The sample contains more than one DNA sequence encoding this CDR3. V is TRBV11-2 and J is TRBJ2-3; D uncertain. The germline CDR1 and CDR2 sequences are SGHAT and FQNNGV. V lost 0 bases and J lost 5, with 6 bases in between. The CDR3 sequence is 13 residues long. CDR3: CASSLDPEDTQYF. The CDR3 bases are TGTGCCAGCAGCTTAGACCCTGAAGATACGCAGTATTTT.

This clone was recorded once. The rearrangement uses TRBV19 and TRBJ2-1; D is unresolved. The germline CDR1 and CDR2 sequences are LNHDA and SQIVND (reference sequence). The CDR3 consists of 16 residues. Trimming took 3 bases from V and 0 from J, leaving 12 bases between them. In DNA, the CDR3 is TGTGCCAGTAGTATCGGACGAGATGGCTCCTACAATGAGCAGTTCTTC. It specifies CASSIGRDGSYNEQFF.

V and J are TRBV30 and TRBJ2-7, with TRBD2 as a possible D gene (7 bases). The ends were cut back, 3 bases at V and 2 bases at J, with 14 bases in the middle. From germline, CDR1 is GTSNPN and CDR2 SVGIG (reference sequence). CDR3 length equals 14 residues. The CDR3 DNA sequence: TGTGCCTGGAGGGGGGGGGCCAGGGCCTACGAGCAGTACTTC. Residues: CAWRGGARAYEQYF.

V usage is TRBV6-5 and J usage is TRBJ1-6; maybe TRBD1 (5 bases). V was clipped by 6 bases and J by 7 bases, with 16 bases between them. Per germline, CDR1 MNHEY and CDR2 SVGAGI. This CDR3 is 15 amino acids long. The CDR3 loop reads CASSSGQGFNSPLHF. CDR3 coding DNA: TGTGCCAGCAGCTCAGGACAAGGTTTCAATTCACCCCTCCACTTT.

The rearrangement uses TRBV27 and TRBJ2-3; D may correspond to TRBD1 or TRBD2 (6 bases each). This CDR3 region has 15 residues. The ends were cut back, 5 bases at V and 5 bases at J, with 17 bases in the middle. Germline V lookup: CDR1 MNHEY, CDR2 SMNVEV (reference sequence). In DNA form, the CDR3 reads TGTGCCAGCAGTACCGTGGCGGAGGGGGAAGATACGCAGTATTTT. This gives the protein CASSTVAEGEDTQYF.

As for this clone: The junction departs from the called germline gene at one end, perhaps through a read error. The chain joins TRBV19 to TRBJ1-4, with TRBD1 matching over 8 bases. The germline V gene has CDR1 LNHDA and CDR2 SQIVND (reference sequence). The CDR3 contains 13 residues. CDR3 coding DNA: TGCGCAGGGGGCCCAACCCGAAATGAAAAACTGTTTTTT. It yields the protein CAGGPTRNEKLFF.

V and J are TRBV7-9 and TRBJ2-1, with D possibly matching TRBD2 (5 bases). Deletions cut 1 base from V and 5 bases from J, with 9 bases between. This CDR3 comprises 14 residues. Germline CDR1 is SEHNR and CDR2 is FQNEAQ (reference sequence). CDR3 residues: CASSLGGSNNEQFF. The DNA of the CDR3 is TGTGCCAGCAGCTTAGGTGGGAGCAACAATGAGCAGTTCTTC.

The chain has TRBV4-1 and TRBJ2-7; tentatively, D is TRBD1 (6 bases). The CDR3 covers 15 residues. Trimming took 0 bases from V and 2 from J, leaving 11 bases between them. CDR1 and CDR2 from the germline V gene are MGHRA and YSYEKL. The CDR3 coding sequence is TGCGCCAGCAGCCAAGACGGACAGTGGCCCTACGAGCAGTACTTC. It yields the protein CASSQDGQWPYEQYF.

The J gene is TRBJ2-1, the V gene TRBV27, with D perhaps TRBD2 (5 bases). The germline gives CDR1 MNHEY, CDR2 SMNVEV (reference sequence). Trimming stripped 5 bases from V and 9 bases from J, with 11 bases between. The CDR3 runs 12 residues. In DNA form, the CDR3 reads TGTGCCAGCAGTGAACTAGAAGGTGAGCAGTTCTTC. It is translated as CASSELEGEQFF.

The CDR3 region has the DNA TGCGCCAGCAGCCAAATGGGGACGGAGCAGTACTTC. Amino acid sequence: CASSQMGTEQYF. The rearrangement links TRBV4-1 to TRBJ2-7; D may correspond to TRBD1 or TRBD2 (5 bases each). The CDR3 spans 12 residues. V was clipped by 2 bases and J by 7 bases, with 9 bases between them. The germline V gene encodes CDR1 MGHRA and CDR2 YSYEKL.